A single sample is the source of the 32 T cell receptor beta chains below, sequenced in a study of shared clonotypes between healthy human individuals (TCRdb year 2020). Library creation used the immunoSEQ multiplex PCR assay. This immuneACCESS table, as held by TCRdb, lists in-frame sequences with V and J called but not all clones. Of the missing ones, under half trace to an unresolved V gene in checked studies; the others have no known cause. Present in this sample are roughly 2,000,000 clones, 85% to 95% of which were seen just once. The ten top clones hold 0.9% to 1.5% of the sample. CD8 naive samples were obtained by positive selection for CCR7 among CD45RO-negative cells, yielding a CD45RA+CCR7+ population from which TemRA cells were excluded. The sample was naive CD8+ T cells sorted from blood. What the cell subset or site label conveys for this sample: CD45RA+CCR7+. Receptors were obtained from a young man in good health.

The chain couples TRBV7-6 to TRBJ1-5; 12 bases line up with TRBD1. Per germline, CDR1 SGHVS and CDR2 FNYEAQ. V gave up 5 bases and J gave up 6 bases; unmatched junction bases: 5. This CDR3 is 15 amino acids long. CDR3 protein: CASSPGTGGFQPQHF. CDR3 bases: TGTGCCAGCAGCCCCGGGACAGGGGGCTTTCAGCCCCAGCATTTT.

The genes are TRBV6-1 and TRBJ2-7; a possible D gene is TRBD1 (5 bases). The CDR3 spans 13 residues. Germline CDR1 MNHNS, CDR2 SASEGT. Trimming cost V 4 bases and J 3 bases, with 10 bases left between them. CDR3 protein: CASSGGQDYEQYF. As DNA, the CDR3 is TGTGCCAGCAGTGGAGGACAAGACTACGAGCAGTACTTC.

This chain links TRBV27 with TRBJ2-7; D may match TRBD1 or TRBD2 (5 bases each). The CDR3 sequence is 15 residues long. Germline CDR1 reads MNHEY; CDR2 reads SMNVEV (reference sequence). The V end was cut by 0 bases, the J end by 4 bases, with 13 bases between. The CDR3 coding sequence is TGTGCCAGCAGTTTATCGTCCAACGAGGGGTACGAGCAGTACTTC. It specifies CASSLSSNEGYEQYF.

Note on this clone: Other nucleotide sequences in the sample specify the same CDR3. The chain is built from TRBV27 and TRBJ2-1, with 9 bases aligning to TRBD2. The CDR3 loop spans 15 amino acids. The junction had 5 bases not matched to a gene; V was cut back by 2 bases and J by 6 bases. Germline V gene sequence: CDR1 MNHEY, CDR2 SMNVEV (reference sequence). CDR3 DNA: TGTGCCAGCAGTTTAGGGCGGGGGGGCCCCAATGAGCAGTTCTTC. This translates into CASSLGRGGPNEQFF.

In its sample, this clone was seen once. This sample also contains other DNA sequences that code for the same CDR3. The DNA of the CDR3 is TGTGCCAGCAGTGGCCAGGGAACCTACGAGCAGTACTTC. It is translated as CASSGQGTYEQYF. V usage is TRBV2 and J usage is TRBJ2-7; a weak D match, TRBD1 (5 bases). V lost 4 bases and J 2 bases, leaving 9 bases between the germline ends. CDR1 is SNHLY, CDR2 FYNNEI, per germline. The CDR3 totals 13 residues. Using reference TRBV2 and TRBJ2-7 for the parts outside the CDR3, the full variable domain is EPEVTQTPSHQVTQMGQEVILRCVPISNHLYFYWYRQILGQKVEFLVSFYNNEISEKSEIFDDQFSVERPDGSNFTLKIRSTKLEDSAMYFCASSGQGTYEQYFGPGTRLTVT.

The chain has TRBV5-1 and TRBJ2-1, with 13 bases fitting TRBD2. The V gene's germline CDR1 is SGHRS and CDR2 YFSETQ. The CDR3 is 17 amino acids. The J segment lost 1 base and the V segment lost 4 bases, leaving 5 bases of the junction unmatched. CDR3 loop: CASSILAGGLSYNEQFF. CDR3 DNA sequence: TGCGCCAGCAGCATACTAGCGGGGGGGCTGTCCTACAATGAGCAGTTCTTC. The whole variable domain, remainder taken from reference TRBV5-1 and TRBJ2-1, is KAGVTQTPRYLIKTRGQQVTLSCSPISGHRSVSWYQQTPGQGLQFLFEYFSETQRNKGNFPGRFSGRQFSNSRSEMNVSTLELGDSALYLCASSILAGGLSYNEQFFGPGTRLTVL.

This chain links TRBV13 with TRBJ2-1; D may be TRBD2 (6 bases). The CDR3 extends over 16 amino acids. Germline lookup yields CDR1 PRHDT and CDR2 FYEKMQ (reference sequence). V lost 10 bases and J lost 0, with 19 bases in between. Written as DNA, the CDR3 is TGTGCCACGGCGGGGCCCTCCTTGGGCTCCTACAATGAGCAGTTCTTC. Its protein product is CATAGPSLGSYNEQFF.

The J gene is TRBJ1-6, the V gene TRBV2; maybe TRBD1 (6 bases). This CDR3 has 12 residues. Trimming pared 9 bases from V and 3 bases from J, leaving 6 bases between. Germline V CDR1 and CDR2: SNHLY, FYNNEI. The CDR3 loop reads CARQGYNSPLHF. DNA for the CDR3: TGTGCCAGACAGGGCTATAATTCACCCCTCCACTTT.

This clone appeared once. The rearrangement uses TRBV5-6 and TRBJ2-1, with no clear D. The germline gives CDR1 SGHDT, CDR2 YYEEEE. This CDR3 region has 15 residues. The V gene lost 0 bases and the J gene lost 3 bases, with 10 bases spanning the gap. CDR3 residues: CASSLAVGIYNEQFF. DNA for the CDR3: TGTGCCAGCAGCTTGGCCGTGGGGATCTACAATGAGCAGTTCTTC.

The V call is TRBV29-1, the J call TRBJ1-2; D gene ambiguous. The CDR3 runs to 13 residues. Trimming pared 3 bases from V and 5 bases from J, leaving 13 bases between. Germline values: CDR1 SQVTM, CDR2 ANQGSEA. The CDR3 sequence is CSVEMANWYGYTF. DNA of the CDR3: TGCAGCGTTGAGATGGCGAACTGGTATGGCTACACCTTC.

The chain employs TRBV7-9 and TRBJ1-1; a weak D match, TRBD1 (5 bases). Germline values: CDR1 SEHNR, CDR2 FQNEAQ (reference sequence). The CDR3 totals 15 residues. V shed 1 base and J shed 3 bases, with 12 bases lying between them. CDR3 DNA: TGTGCCAGCAGCTTAGGGTACGCGGGGGACACTGAAGCTTTCTTT. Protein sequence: CASSLGYAGDTEAFF.

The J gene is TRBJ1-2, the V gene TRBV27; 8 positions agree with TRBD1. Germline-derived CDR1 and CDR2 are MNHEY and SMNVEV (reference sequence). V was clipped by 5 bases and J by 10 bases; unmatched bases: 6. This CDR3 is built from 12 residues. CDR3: CASSPGQATYTF. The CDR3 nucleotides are TGTGCCAGCAGTCCGGGACAGGCAACCTACACCTTC.

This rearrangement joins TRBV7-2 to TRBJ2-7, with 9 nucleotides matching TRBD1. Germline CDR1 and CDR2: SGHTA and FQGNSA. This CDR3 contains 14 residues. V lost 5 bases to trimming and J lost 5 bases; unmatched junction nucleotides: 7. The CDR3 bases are TGTGCCAGCAGCCTACGGACAGGGGCGGACGAGCAGTACTTC. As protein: CASSLRTGADEQYF.

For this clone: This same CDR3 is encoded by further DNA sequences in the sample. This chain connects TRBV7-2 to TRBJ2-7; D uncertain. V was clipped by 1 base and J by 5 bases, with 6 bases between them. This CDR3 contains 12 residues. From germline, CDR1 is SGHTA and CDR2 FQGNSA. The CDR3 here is CASSLGGHEQYF. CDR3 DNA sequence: TGTGCCAGCAGCTTAGGAGGTCACGAGCAGTACTTC.

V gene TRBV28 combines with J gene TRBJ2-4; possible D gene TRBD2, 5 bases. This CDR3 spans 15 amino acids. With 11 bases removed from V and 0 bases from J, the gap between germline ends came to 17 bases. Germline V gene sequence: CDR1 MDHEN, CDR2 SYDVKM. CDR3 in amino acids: CAAAGPLEAKNIQYF. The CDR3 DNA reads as TGTGCCGCGGCGGGCCCTTTAGAAGCCAAAAACATTCAGTACTTC. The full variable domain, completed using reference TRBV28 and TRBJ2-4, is DVKVTQSSRYLVKRTGEKVFLECVQDMDHENMFWYRQDPGLGLRLIYFSYDVKMKEKGDIPEGYSVSREKKERFSLILESASTNQTSMYLCAAAGPLEAKNIQYFGAGTRLSVL.

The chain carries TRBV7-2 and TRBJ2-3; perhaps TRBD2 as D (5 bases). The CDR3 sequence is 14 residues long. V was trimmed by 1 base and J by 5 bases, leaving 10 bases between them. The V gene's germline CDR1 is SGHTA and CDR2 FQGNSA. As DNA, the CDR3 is TGTGCCAGCAGCTTAGGAGGAGGAGGAGATACGCAGTATTTT. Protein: CASSLGGGGDTQYF.

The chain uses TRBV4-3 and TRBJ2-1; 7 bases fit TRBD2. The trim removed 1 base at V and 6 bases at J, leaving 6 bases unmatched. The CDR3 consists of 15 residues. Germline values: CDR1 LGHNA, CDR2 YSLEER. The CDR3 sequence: CASSQGRGEVNEQFF. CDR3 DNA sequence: TGCGCCAGCAGCCAAGGTCGGGGGGAGGTCAATGAGCAGTTCTTC.

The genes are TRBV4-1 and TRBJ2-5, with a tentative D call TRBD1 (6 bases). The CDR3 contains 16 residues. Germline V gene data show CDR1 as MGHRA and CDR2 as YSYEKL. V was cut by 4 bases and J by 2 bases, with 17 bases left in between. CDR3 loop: CASSPTPHRAQETQYF. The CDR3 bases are TGCGCCAGCAGCCCAACCCCTCACAGGGCGCAAGAGACCCAGTACTTC.

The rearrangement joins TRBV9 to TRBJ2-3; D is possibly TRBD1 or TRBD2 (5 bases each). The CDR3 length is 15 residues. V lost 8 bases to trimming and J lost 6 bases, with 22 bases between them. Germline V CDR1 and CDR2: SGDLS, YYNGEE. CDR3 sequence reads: CASQSGTGNGDTQYF. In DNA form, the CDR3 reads TGTGCCAGTCAATCCGGGACGGGGAATGGGGATACGCAGTATTTT.

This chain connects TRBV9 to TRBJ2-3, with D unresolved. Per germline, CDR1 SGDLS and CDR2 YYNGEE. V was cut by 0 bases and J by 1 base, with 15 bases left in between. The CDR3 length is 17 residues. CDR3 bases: TGTGCCAGCAGCGTAGGGTACGGCATCGGAGGCACAGATACGCAGTATTTT. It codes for CASSVGYGIGGTDTQYF.

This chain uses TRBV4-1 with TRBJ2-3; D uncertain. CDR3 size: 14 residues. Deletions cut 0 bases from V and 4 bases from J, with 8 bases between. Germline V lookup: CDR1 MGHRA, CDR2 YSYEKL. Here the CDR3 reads CASSQEVRSDTQYF. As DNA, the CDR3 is TGCGCCAGCAGCCAAGAGGTACGTTCAGATACGCAGTATTTT.

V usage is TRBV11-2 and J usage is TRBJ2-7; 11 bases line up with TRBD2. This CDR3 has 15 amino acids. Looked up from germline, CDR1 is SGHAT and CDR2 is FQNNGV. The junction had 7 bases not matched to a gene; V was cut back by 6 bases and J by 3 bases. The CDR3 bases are TGTGCCAGCAGGACTACTAGCGGGAGTGTCTACGAGCAGTACTTC. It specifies CASRTTSGSVYEQYF.

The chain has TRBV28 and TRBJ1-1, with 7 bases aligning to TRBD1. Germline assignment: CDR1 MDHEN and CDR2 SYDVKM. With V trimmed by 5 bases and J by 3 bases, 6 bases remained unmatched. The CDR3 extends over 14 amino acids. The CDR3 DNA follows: TGTGCCAGCAGTGCCCGACAGGGTCACACTGAAGCTTTCTTT. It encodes CASSARQGHTEAFF.

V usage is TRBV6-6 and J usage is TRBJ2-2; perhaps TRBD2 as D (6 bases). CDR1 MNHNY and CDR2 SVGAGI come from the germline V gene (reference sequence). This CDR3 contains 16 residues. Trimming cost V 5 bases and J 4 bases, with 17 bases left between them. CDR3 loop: CASSTRPSALTGELFF. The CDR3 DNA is TGTGCCAGCAGTACCCGGCCTAGCGCCCTCACCGGGGAGCTGTTTTTT.

The CDR3 loop is CASSLTGTVTYEQYF. Here the CDR3 DNA reads TGCGCCAGCAGCTTGACCGGGACAGTGACCTACGAGCAGTACTTC. The chain uses TRBV5-1 and TRBJ2-7; 7 bases match TRBD1. In germline, CDR1 is SGHRS, CDR2 YFSETQ. The CDR3 contains 15 residues. J lost 2 bases, V lost 1 base, and 6 bases had no gene match.

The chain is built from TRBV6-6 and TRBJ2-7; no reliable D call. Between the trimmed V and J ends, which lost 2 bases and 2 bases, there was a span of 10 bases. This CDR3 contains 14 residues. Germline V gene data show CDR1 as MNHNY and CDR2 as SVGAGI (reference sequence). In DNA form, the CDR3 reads TGTGCCAGCAGTTACAGGGCCAGAGCCTACGAGCAGTACTTC. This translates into CASSYRARAYEQYF.

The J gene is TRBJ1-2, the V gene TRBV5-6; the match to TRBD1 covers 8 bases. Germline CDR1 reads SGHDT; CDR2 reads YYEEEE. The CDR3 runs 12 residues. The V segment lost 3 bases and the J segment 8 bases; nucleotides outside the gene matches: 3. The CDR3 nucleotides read TGTGCCAGCAGCTCACAGGGGGAAGGCTACACCTTC. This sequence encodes CASSSQGEGYTF. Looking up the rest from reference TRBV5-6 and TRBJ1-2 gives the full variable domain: DAGVTQSPTHLIKTRGQQVTLRCSPKSGHDTVSWYQQALGQGPQFIFQYYEEEERQRGNFPDRFSGHQFPNYSSELNVNALLLGDSALYLCASSSQGEGYTFGSGTRLTVV.

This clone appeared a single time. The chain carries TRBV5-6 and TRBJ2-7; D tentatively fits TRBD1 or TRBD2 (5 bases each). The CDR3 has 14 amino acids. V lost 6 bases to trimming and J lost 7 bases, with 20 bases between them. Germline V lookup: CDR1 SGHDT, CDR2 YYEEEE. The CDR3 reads CASTHEGYPLEQYF. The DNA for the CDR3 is TGTGCCAGCACCCACGAGGGGTACCCTCTTGAGCAGTACTTC.

The CDR3 sequence is CATFREPNYGYTF. For the CDR3, the DNA is TGTGCCACCTTCAGAGAACCAAACTATGGCTACACCTTC. This chain joins TRBV10-3 and TRBJ1-2; no definite D call. Trimming removed 10 bases from V and 2 bases from J, with 14 bases in between. There are 13 residues in the CDR3. The germline V gene has CDR1 ENHRY and CDR2 SYGVKD.

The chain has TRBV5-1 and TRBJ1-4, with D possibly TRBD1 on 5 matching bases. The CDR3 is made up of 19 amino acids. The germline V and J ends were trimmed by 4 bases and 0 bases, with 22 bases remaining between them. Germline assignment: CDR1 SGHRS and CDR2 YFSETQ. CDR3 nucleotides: TGCGCCAGCAGCCCCTCAGACGGGGGTTTGATTGCAACTAATGAAAAACTGTTTTTT. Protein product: CASSPSDGGLIATNEKLFF.

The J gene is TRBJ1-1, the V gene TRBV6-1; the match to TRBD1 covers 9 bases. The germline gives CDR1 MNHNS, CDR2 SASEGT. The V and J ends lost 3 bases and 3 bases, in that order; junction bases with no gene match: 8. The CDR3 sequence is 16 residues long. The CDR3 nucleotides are TGTGCCAGCAGTGACTTACAGGGGGCCCCGGACACTGAAGCTTTCTTT. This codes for CASSDLQGAPDTEAFF.

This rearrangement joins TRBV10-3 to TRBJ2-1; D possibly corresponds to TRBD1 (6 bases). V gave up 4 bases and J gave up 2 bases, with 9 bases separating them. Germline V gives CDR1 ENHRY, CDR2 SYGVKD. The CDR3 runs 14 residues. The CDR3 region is CAISGQGTYNEQFF. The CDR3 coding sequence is TGTGCCATCAGTGGCCAGGGGACCTACAATGAGCAGTTCTTC.